The text below deals with one T cell receptor beta chain. This sample stems from a study of blood T cell repertoires in COVID-19. In the authors' workflow: Researchers report that nucleated cell counts were estimated from reference gene primer amplification. Assay: immunoSEQ multiplex PCR; the TCRdb copy retains only in-frame clones and omits some. That table supplies the V and J calls and clone size; D and trimming were determined from the DNA. This table holds around 200,000 clones, over 80% found once. This receptor was obtained from a woman aged 25 to 39 with COVID-19, enrolled during active disease. The sample consisted of peripheral blood.

DNA for the CDR3: TGTGCCAGCAACCACCTAGGGGATAATAAGCCCCAGCATTTT. This codes for CASNHLGDNKPQHF. The chain joins TRBV27 to TRBJ1-5; TRBD1 might be the D (5 bases). In germline, CDR1 is MNHEY, CDR2 SMNVEV (reference sequence). The V and J ends lost 7 bases and 8 bases respectively, with 18 bases between them. The CDR3 is 14 residues long.